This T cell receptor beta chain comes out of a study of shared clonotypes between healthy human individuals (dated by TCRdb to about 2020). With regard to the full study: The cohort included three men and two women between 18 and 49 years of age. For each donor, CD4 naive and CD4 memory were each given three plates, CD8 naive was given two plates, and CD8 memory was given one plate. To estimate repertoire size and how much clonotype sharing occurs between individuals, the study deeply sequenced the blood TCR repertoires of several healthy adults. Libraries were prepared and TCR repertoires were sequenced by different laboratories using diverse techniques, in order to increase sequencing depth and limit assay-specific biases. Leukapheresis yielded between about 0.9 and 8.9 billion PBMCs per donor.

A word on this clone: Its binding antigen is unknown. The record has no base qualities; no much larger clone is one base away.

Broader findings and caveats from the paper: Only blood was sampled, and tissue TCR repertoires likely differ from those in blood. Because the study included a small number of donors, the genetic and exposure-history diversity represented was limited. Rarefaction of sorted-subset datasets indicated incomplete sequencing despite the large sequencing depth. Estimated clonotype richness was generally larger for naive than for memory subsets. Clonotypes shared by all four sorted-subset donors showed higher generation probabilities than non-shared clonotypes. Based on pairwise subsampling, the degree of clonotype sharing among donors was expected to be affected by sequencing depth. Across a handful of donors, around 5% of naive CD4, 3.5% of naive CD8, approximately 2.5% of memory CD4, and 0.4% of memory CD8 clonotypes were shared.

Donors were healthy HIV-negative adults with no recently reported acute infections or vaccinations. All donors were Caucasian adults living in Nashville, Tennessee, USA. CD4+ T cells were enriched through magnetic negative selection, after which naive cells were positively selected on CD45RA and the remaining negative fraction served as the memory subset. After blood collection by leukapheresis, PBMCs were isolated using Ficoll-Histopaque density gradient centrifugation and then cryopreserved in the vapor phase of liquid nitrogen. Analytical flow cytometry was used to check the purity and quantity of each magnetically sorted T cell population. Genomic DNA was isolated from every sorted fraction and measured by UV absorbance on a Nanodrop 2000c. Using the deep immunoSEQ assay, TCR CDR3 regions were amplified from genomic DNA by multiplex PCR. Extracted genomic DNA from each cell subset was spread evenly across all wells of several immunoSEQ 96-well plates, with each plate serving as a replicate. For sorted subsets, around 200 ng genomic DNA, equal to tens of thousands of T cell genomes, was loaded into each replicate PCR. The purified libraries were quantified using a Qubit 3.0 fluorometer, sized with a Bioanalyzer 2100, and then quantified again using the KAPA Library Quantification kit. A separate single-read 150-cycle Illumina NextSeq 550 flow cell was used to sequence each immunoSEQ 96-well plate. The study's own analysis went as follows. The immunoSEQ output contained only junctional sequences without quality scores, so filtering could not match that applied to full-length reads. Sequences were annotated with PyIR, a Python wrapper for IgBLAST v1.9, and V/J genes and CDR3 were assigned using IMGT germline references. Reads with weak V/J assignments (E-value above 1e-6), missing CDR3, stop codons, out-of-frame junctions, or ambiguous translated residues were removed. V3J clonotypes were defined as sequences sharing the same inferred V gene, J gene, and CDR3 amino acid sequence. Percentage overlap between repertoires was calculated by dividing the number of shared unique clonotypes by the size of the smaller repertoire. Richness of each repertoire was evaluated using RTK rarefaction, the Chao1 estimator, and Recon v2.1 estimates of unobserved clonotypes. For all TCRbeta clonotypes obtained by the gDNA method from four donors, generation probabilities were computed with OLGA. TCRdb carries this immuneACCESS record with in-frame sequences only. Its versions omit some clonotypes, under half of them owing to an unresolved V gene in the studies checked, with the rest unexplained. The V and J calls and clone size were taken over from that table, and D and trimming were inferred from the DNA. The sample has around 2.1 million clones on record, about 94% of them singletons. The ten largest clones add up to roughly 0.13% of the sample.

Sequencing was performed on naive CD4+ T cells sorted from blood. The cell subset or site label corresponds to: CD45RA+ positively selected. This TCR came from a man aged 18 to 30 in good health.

The CDR3 region reads CASSGDAGSVADTQYF. The bases read TGCGCCAGCAGTGGGGACGCGGGATCGGTCGCAGATACGCAGTATTTT. Recombination connected TRBV10-1 to TRBJ2-3; TRBD2 could be the D gene, as 6 bases match. Trimming removed 4 bases from V and 4 bases from J, leaving 18 bases between the germline ends. The CDR3 runs 16 residues from the cysteine to the phenylalanine. The entry retains the CDR3 DNA only, 48 bases that are in frame from base 1. Sequences WNHNN (CDR1) and SYGVQD (CDR2) are obtained from the germline V gene (reference sequence).